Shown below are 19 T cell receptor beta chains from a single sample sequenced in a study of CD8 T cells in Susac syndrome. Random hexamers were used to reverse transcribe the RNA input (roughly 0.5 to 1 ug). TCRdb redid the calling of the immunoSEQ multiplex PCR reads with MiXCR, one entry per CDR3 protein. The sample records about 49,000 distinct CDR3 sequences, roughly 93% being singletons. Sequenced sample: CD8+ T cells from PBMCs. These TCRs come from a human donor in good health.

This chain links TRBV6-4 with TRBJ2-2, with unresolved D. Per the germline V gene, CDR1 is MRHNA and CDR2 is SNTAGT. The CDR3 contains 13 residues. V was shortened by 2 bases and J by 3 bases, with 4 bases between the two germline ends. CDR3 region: CASSDGDTGELFF. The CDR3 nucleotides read TGTGCCAGCAGTGACGGGGACACCGGGGAGCTGTTTTTT.

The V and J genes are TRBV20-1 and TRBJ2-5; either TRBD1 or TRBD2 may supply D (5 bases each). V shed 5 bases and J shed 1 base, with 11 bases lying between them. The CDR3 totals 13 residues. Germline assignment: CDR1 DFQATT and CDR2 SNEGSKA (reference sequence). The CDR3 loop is CSARGRLQETQYF. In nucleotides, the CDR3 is TGCAGTGCTCGGGGACGGCTCCAAGAGACCCAGTACTTC.

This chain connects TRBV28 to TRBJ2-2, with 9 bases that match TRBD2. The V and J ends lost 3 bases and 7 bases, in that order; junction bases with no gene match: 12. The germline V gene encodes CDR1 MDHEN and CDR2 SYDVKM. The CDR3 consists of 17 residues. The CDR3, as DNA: TGTGCCAGCAGTTTGTTGTGGGCGGGAGGGCCCGGCGGGGAGCTGTTTTTT. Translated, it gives CASSLLWAGGPGGELFF.

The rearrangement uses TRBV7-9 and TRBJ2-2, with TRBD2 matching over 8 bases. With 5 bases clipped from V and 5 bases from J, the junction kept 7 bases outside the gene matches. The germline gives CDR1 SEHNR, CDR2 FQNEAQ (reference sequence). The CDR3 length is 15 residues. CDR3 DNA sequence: TGTGCCAGCAGCCTTCTGGCGGGAGGAACCGGGGAGCTGTTTTTT. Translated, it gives CASSLLAGGTGELFF.

The CDR3 DNA follows: TGTGCCAGCAGCTCGGCAGGTATGAACACTGAAGCTTTCTTT. It specifies CASSSAGMNTEAFF. V gene TRBV5-6 combines with J gene TRBJ1-1; no clear D gene. Trimming stripped 3 bases from V and 0 bases from J, with 9 bases between. Germline CDR1 reads SGHDT; CDR2 reads YYEEEE. This CDR3 is built from 14 residues.

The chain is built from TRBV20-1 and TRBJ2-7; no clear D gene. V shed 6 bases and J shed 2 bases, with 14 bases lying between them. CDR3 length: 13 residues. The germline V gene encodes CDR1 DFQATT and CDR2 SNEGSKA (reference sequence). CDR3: CSAPDADPYEQYF. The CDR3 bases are TGCAGTGCCCCGGATGCTGATCCCTACGAGCAGTACTTC.

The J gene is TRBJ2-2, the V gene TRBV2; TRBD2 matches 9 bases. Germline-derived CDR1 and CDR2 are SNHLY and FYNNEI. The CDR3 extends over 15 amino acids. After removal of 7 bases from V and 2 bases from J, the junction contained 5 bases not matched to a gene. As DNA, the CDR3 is TGTGCCAGCACTGAGCGGGAGGATAACACCGGGGAGCTGTTTTTT. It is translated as CASTEREDNTGELFF.

This CDR3 reads CSVSETQYF. The CDR3 DNA reads as TGCAGCGTTTCCGAGACCCAGTACTTC. The chain links TRBV29-1 to TRBJ2-5, with D unresolved. This CDR3 has 9 amino acids. Germline V gene data show CDR1 as SQVTM and CDR2 as ANQGSEA. With 5 bases removed from V and 5 bases from J, the gap between germline ends came to 3 bases.

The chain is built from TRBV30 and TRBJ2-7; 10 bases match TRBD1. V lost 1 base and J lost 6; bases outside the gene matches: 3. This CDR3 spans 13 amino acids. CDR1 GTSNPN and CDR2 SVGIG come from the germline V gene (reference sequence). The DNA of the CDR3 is TGTGCCTGGAGTGCGGGACAGGGGATCGAGCAGTACTTC. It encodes CAWSAGQGIEQYF.

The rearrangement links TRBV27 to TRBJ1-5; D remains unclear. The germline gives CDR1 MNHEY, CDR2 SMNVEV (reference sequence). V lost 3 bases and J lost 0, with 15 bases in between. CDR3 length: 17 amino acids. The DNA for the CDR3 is TGTGCCAGCAGTTTTATAATGGGTCGAATTAGCAATCAGCCCCAGCATTTT. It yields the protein CASSFIMGRISNQPQHF.

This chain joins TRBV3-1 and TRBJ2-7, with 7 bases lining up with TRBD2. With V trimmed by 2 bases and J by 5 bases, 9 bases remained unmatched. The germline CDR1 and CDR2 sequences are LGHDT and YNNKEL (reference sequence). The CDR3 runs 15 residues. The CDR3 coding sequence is TGTGCCAGCAGCCAAAAAACCAGCGGGAAAGACGAGCAGTACTTC. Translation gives CASSQKTSGKDEQYF.

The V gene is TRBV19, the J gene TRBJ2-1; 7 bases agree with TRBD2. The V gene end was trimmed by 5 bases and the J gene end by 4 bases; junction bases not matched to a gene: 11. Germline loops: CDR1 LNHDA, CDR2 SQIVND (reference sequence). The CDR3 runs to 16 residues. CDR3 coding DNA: TGTGCCAGTAGTCGTGGGGCGCGGGAGTGGTACAATGAGCAGTTCTTC. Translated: CASSRGAREWYNEQFF.

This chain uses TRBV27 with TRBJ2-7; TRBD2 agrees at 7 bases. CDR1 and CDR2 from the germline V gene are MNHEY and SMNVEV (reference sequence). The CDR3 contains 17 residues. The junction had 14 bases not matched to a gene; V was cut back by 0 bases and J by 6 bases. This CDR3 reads CASSLSLASGNLGEQYF. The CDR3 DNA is TGTGCCAGCAGTTTATCCCTGGCTAGCGGTAACCTAGGCGAGCAGTACTTC.

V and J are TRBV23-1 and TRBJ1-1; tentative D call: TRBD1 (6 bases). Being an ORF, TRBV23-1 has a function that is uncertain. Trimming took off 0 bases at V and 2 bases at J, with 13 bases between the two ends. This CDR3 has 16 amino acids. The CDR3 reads CASSQSKGRGNTEAFF. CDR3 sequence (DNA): TGCGCCAGCAGTCAATCGAAGGGCAGGGGCAACACTGAAGCTTTCTTT.

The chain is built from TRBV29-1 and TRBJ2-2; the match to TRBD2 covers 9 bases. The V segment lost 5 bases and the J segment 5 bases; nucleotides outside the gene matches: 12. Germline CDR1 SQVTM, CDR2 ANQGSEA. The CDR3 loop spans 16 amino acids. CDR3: CSVRGVVAGATGELFF. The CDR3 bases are TGCAGCGTTCGGGGGGTGGTAGCGGGAGCTACCGGGGAGCTGTTTTTT.

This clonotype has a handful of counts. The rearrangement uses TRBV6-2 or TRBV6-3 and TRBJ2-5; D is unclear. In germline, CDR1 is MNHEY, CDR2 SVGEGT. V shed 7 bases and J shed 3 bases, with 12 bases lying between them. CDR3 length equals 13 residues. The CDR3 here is CASKPVHEETQYF. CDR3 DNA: TGTGCCAGCAAACCGGTACACGAAGAGACCCAGTACTTC.

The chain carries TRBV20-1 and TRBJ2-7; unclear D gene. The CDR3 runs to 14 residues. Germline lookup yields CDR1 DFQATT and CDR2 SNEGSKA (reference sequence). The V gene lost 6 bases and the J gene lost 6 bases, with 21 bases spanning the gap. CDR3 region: CSAPKGRPPGEQYF. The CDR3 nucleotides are TGCAGTGCACCAAAGGGCCGTCCCCCCGGCGAGCAGTACTTC.

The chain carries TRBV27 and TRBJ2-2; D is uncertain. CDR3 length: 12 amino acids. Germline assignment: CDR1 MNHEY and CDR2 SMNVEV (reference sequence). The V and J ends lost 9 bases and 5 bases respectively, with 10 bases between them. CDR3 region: CASSMGTGELFF. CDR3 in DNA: TGTGCCAGTTCTATGGGAACCGGGGAGCTGTTTTTT.

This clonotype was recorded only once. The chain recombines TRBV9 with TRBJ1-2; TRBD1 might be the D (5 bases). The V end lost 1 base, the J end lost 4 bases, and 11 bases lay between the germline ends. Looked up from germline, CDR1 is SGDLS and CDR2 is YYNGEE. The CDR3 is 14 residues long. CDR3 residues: CASSVSGDLYGYTF. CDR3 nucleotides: TGTGCCAGCAGCGTATCGGGGGACCTCTATGGCTACACCTTC.